This record covers a single TCR beta chain. Its specificity is unknown. This entry belongs to a study of T cell responses to AZD1222 COVID-19 vaccine. Study results and limitations: A mostly white British donor set with more females was recruited, and clonal diversity was possibly underestimated. Baseline seropositivity occurred in only six or seven AZD1222 recipients. CD4 TCRs covered the whole spike, strongest at regions 160-218 and 743-854.

TCRdb keeps only in-frame clones here, not all; method: immunoSEQ multiplex PCR. Of 95,000 to 100,000 clones listed, approximately 84% are singletons. The CDR3 extends over 16 amino acids. Per germline, CDR1 MNHEY and CDR2 SVGEGT. Between the trimmed V and J ends, which lost 5 bases and 2 bases, there was a span of 18 bases. This rearrangement joins TRBV6-2 or TRBV6-3 to TRBJ1-1; D uncertain. This sample comprised peripheral blood, obtained 28 days after the second AZD1222 dose. The TCR comes from an adult who received the AZD1222 COVID-19 vaccine. CDR3 protein: CASSPTVVGRNTEAFF. The CDR3 nucleotides read TGTGCCAGCAGTCCGACCGTGGTCGGCAGAAACACTGAAGCTTTCTTT.